The 23 T cell receptor beta chains below come from one sample, sequenced in a study of vaccination and CD4 T cells after COVID-19 (dated by TCRdb to about 2022). Libraries were constructed by PCR. Sequenced using an Illumina iSeq 100. At the Johns Hopkins FTIC core, DNA from the cultured CD4+ T cells underwent TCR sequencing with the Oncomine TCR Beta short-read assay. In TCRdb, the public reads were trimmed at Q25 with fastp and aligned with MiXCR, with productive beta chains retained. Every entry covers one CDR3 protein and lists the most common genes and DNA from its rows. The sample table shows some 25,000 distinct CDR3 sequences, and approximately 60% are seen once. Jointly, the top ten make up less than 20% of the sample. The antigens of these receptors remain unknown. The treatment or condition label corresponds to: roughly 11-day PBMC culture with coronavirus spike peptide pools or control peptides (ViraFEST assay).

Sequencing was performed on CD4+ T cells from blood, cultured in vitro, taken after SARS-CoV-2 vaccination. The receptors shown here come from a human donor who received a COVID-19 vaccine.

V gene TRBV5-1 combines with J gene TRBJ2-3; D is uncertain. Germline V gene lookup returns CDR1 SGHRS and CDR2 YFSETQ. There are 13 residues in the CDR3. V gave up 0 bases and J gave up 6 bases, with 8 bases separating them. The CDR3, as DNA: TGCGCCAGCAGCTTGGCCATCTCTGATACGCAGTATTTT. It encodes CASSLAISDTQYF. Full variable domain (missing parts from reference TRBV5-1 and TRBJ2-3): KAGVTQTPRYLIKTRGQQVTLSCSPISGHRSVSWYQQTPGQGLQFLFEYFSETQRNKGNFPGRFSGRQFSNSRSEMNVSTLELGDSALYLCASSLAISDTQYFGPGTRLTVL.

The chain employs TRBV2 and TRBJ2-5; 13 bases agree with TRBD2. The ends lost 7 bases at V and 4 bases at J; junction bases unmatched: 9. CDR1 is SNHLY, CDR2 FYNNEI, per germline. This CDR3 spans 16 amino acids. The CDR3 bases are TGTGCCAGCACCATGCCACTAGCGGGGGGGCCAGAGACCCAGTACTTC. As protein: CASTMPLAGGPETQYF.

In its sample, this clonotype was seen once. The chain carries TRBV7-8 and TRBJ2-7; D is possibly TRBD2 (7 bases). Germline CDR1 is SGHVS and CDR2 is FQNEAQ. The CDR3 runs 17 residues. V dropped 1 base and J dropped 0 bases, with 16 bases sitting between them. The CDR3 DNA reads as TGTGCCAGCAGCTTAGGCGGGGGCGCGGGGTTCTCCTACGAGCAGTACTTC. It translates to CASSLGGGAGFSYEQYF.

This chain uses TRBV6-5 with TRBJ1-1, with a possible D match to TRBD1 (5 bases). Trimming removed 0 bases from V and 4 bases from J, with 12 bases in between. Germline V gene sequence: CDR1 MNHEY, CDR2 SVGAGI. This CDR3 contains 15 residues. The CDR3 is CASSYSLGGGTEAFF. CDR3 sequence (DNA): TGTGCCAGCAGTTACTCGTTGGGGGGGGGCACTGAAGCTTTCTTT.

This clonotype was detected a few times. The chain links TRBV25-1 to TRBJ1-6, with 8 bases identical to TRBD1. Germline assignment: CDR1 MGHDK and CDR2 SYGVNS. This CDR3 is built from 15 residues. Trimming removed 6 bases from V and 8 bases from J; junction bases left unmatched: 9. For the CDR3, the DNA is TGTGCCAGCAGCGATGGACAGGGATTACATTCACCCCTCCACTTT. This codes for CASSDGQGLHSPLHF.

This clonotype was picked up a small number of times. The CDR3 sequence: CSARDATGARFDQPQHF. CDR3 nucleotides: TGCAGTGCTAGAGATGCGACAGGGGCTCGATTCGATCAGCCCCAGCATTTT. The chain carries TRBV20-1 and TRBJ1-5, with 8 bases identical to TRBD1. The CDR3 spans 17 residues. Trimming removed 0 bases from V and 5 bases from J; junction bases left unmatched: 12. Germline values: CDR1 DFQATT, CDR2 SNEGSKA (reference sequence).

V is TRBV10-3 and J is TRBJ1-5; D is perhaps TRBD1 (5 bases). From germline, CDR1 is ENHRY and CDR2 SYGVKD. The CDR3 is made up of 14 amino acids. V was shortened by 4 bases and J by 4 bases, with 11 bases between the two germline ends. The CDR3 is CAISVAGQNQPQHF. The CDR3 coding sequence is TGTGCCATCAGTGTGGCGGGGCAAAATCAGCCCCAGCATTTT.

The chain couples TRBV30 to TRBJ1-2; a possible D gene is TRBD1 (6 bases). With 4 bases removed from V and 6 bases from J, the gap between germline ends came to 12 bases. The CDR3 totals 12 residues. Germline V gene sequence: CDR1 GTSNPN, CDR2 SVGIG (reference sequence). CDR3 sequence: CAWTAGDNGYTF. DNA of the CDR3: TGTGCCTGGACGGCAGGGGATAATGGCTACACCTTC.

The chain combines TRBV20-1 with TRBJ2-3, with a tentative D call TRBD2 (5 bases). V was trimmed by 0 bases and J by 1 base, leaving 17 bases between them. The length of the CDR3 is 17 residues. In germline, CDR1 is DFQATT, CDR2 SNEGSKA (reference sequence). The CDR3 nucleotides are TGCAGTGCTAGAGATATACTGACTGACTACGGCACAGATACGCAGTATTTT. As protein: CSARDILTDYGTDTQYF.

The V and J genes are TRBV5-1 and TRBJ1-5; possible D gene TRBD1, 5 bases. The V and J ends lost 8 bases and 3 bases respectively, with 12 bases between them. Germline values: CDR1 SGHRS, CDR2 YFSETQ. The CDR3 contains 13 residues. CDR3 sequence (DNA): TGCGCCAGGACCCAGGGAGTCAATCAGCCCCAGCATTTT. Residues: CARTQGVNQPQHF. The full variable domain, in which reference TRBV5-1 and TRBJ1-5 provide the parts outside the CDR3, is KAGVTQTPRYLIKTRGQQVTLSCSPISGHRSVSWYQQTPGQGLQFLFEYFSETQRNKGNFPGRFSGRQFSNSRSEMNVSTLELGDSALYLCARTQGVNQPQHFGDGTRLSIL.

V gene TRBV9 combines with J gene TRBJ2-3; 7 nucleotides line up with TRBD2. CDR3 size: 13 residues. CDR1 and CDR2 (germline): SGDLS, YYNGEE. Trimming at V came to 0 bases and at J to 8 bases, leaving 3 bases not matched to a gene. CDR3 sequence reads: CASSVVGEGTQYF. Here the CDR3 DNA reads TGTGCCAGCAGCGTAGTGGGGGAGGGTACGCAGTATTTT.

The V call is TRBV4-2, the J call TRBJ2-7; the match to TRBD2 covers 10 bases. Trimming cost V 1 base and J 5 bases; bases outside gene matches: 8. This CDR3 region has 16 residues. In germline, CDR1 is LGHNA, CDR2 YNFKEQ. Here the CDR3 DNA reads TGTGCCAGCAGCCAAGGTAGAGCGGGGGGGCCCCACGAGCAGTACTTC. It yields the protein CASSQGRAGGPHEQYF.

The genes are TRBV23-1 and TRBJ2-2; TRBD1 aligns across 11 bases. TRBV23-1 is labeled an ORF, and its function is uncertain. V shed 2 bases, J shed 4 bases, and the junction held 12 bases outside the gene matches. The CDR3 totals 19 residues. The CDR3 DNA reads TGCGCCAGCAGTCAAGCCAATCCGGGACAGGGGGGAGGCACCGGGGAGCTGTTTTTT. Its protein is CASSQANPGQGGGTGELFF.

This clonotype was found a few times. The rearrangement uses TRBV20-1 and TRBJ1-2; D gene unclear. Germline CDR1 reads DFQATT; CDR2 reads SNEGSKA (reference sequence). Trimming left V 5 bases short and J 4 bases short, with 14 bases between. There are 13 residues in the CDR3. The chain's CDR3 is CSAPRSMSYGYTF. The CDR3, as DNA: TGCAGTGCTCCCCGATCCATGTCCTATGGCTACACCTTC.

This clonotype has just a few counts. The CDR3 reads CASRGRGRESQPQHF. The CDR3 coding sequence is TGTGCCAGTAGAGGAAGGGGGCGAGAAAGTCAGCCCCAGCATTTT. This sequence joins TRBV19 and TRBJ1-5, with 7 bases fitting TRBD1. V trimming: 6 bases; J trimming: 6 bases; junction bases outside the gene matches: 11. CDR3 size: 15 residues. CDR1 is LNHDA, CDR2 SQIVND, per germline (reference sequence).

The V gene is TRBV2, the J gene TRBJ1-5; the D is unclear. CDR3 length equals 12 residues. The germline gives CDR1 SNHLY, CDR2 FYNNEI. V gave up 3 bases and J gave up 5 bases, with 5 bases separating them. The CDR3 protein is CASSDGDQPQHF. CDR3 nucleotides: TGTGCCAGCAGTGACGGTGATCAGCCCCAGCATTTT.

The chain carries TRBV18 and TRBJ2-3; a possible D gene is TRBD1 (6 bases). Trimming left V 1 base short and J 1 base short, with 9 bases between. The CDR3 is 15 residues long. Germline CDR1 reads KGHSH; CDR2 reads LQKENI. The CDR3 loop is CASSPQQGGTDTQYF. The CDR3 DNA reads TGTGCCAGCTCACCACAACAGGGTGGCACAGATACGCAGTATTTT.

The chain has TRBV24-1 and TRBJ2-5; D is possibly TRBD2 (5 bases). This CDR3 spans 15 amino acids. The germline V gene has CDR1 KGHDR and CDR2 SFDVKD. V lost 2 bases to trimming and J lost 3 bases, with 12 bases between them. This CDR3 reads CATSDSSRVKETQYF. CDR3 DNA: TGTGCCACCAGTGATTCTAGCAGAGTAAAAGAGACCCAGTACTTC.

The chain has TRBV6-1 and TRBJ1-3; D possibly corresponds to TRBD1 (5 bases). This CDR3 contains 16 residues. Germline lookup yields CDR1 MNHNS and CDR2 SASEGT. Deletions cut 6 bases from V and 2 bases from J, with 17 bases between. CDR3 amino acids: CASSNRIQGPGNTIYF. The CDR3 region has the DNA TGTGCCAGCAGCAACCGCATTCAGGGCCCTGGAAACACCATATATTTT.

The chain employs TRBV7-9 and TRBJ1-4; 9 nucleotides line up with TRBD1. This CDR3 contains 14 residues. Per germline, CDR1 SEHNR and CDR2 FQNEAQ (reference sequence). V dropped 5 bases and J dropped 5; count of bases not matched to a gene: 3. DNA for the CDR3: TGTGCCAGCAGCCGCGGACAGGGGAATGAAAAACTGTTTTTT. Translating it yields CASSRGQGNEKLFF.

This clonotype was observed a few times. The chain links TRBV19 to TRBJ1-4, with TRBD1 matching 8 bases. V lost 6 bases, J lost 6 bases, and 6 bases stayed unmatched. The CDR3 runs 14 residues. The germline V gene has CDR1 LNHDA and CDR2 SQIVND (reference sequence). Written as DNA, the CDR3 is TGTGCCAGTAGCGCCGGACAGGGCGATGAAAAACTGTTTTTT. Amino acids: CASSAGQGDEKLFF.

This chain links TRBV7-9 with TRBJ1-2, with 8 bases fitting TRBD1. CDR3 size: 14 residues. The trim removed 4 bases at V and 6 bases at J, leaving 7 bases unmatched. Per the germline V gene, CDR1 is SEHNR and CDR2 is FQNEAQ (reference sequence). The CDR3 sequence is CASSSPDRAHGYTF. The DNA for the CDR3 is TGTGCCAGCAGCTCGCCGGACAGGGCCCATGGCTACACCTTC. Supplemented by reference TRBV7-9 and TRBJ1-2, the full variable domain reads DTGVSQNPRHKITKRGQNVTFRCDPISEHNRLYWYRQTLGQGPEFLTYFQNEAQLEKSRLLSDRFSAERPKGSFSTLEIQRTEQGDSAMYLCASSSPDRAHGYTFGSGTRLTVV.

This clonotype was recorded only once. This chain uses TRBV5-1 with TRBJ1-1; unclear D gene. The CDR3 sequence is 14 residues long. The V end was cut by 0 bases, the J end by 2 bases, with 8 bases between. Germline CDR1 is SGHRS and CDR2 is YFSETQ. The CDR3 DNA sequence: TGCGCCAGCAGCTTGGGAGGCCTAAACACTGAAGCTTTCTTT. Translation gives CASSLGGLNTEAFF.